This T cell receptor (beta chain) was obtained from a study of blood T cells in healthy people across ages. Study information: About one barcoded beta molecule was captured per two T cells (by template switching).

The second PCR ran about 6 to 12 cycles with a sample-barcoded 5' primer and J-beta primers. MiXCR, applied by TCRdb to the 5' RACE reads, yields one record per CDR3 protein. Among 1.8 million or so distinct CDR3 sequences listed, around 40% were seen once. The sample comprised blood. The origin of this receptor is a human donor in good health.

The CDR3 coding sequence is TGCAGTGCTGGGGCTTGGGGGAGCTCCTACAATGAGCAGTTCTTC. Its translation is CSAGAWGSSYNEQFF. The chain has TRBV20-1 and TRBJ2-1; the D call may be TRBD1 or TRBD2 (5 bases each). The V end was cut by 5 bases, the J end by 0 bases, with 14 bases between. The length of the CDR3 is 15 residues. CDR1 and CDR2 from the germline V gene are DFQATT and SNEGSKA (reference sequence).